This T cell receptor (beta chain) was captured in a study of cytomegalovirus exposure and HLA in healthy donors. The CDR3 is 18 amino acids. V shed 5 bases and J 0 bases; nucleotides not matched to a gene: 5. Germline V gives CDR1 SGHVS, CDR2 FQNEAQ. The PCR used 60 Vbeta and 13 Jbeta primers. Profiled with immunoSEQ multiplex PCR; TCRdb holds only in-frame clones, not every one. The sample shows about 140,000 clones, roughly 80% of them seen only once. The clonotype comes from a man aged 35-49 years in good health and CMV-seronegative. Sequences were obtained from PBMCs. This chain links TRBV7-8 with TRBJ2-1, with 15 bases fitting TRBD2. In DNA form, the CDR3 reads TGTGCCAGCAGCCGGACTAGCGGGGGGGTTAGCTCCTACAATGAGCAGTTCTTC. This sequence encodes CASSRTSGGVSSYNEQFF. The full variable domain, its missing parts supplied by reference TRBV7-8 and TRBJ2-1, is GAGVSQSPRYKVAKRGQDVALRCDPISGHVSLFWYQQALGQGPEFLTYFQNEAQLDKSGLPSDRFFAERPEGSVSTLKIQRTQQEDSAVYLCASSRTSGGVSSYNEQFFGPGTRLTVL.